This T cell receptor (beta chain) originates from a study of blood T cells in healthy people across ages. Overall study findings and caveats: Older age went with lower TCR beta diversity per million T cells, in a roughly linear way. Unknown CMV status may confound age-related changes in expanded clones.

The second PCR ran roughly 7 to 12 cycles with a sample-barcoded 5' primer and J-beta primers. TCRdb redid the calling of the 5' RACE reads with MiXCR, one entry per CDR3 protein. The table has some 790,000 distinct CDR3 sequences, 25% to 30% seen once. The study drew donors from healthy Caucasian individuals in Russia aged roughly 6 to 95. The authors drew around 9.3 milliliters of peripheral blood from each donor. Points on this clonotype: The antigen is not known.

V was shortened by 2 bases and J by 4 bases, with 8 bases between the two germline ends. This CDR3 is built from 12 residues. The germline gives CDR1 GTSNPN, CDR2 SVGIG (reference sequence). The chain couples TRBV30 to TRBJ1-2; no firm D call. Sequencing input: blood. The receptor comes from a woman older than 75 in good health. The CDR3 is CAWSRLPYGYTF. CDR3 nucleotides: TGTGCCTGGAGTCGTCTCCCCTATGGCTACACCTTC.